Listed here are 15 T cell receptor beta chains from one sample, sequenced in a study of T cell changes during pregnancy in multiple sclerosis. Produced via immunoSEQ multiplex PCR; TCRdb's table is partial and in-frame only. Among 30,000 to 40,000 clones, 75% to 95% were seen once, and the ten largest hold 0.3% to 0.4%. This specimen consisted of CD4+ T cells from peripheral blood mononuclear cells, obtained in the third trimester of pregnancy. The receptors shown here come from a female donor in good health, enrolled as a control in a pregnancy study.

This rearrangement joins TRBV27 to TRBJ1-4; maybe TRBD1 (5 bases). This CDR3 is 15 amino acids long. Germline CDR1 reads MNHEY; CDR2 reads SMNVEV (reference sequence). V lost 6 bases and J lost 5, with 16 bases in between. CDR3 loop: CASSNLLRGNEKLFF. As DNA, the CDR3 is TGTGCCAGCAGCAATCTCCTCCGGGGGAATGAAAAACTGTTTTTT.

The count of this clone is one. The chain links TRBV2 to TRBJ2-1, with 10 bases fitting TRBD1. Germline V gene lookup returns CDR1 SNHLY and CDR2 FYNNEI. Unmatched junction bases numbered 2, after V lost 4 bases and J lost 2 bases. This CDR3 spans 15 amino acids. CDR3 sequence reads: CASSGGQGPYNEQFF. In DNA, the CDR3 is TGTGCCAGCAGTGGGGGACAGGGGCCCTACAATGAGCAGTTCTTC. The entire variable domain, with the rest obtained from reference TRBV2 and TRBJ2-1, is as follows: EPEVTQTPSHQVTQMGQEVILRCVPISNHLYFYWYRQILGQKVEFLVSFYNNEISEKSEIFDDQFSVERPDGSNFTLKIRSTKLEDSAMYFCASSGGQGPYNEQFFGPGTRLTVL.

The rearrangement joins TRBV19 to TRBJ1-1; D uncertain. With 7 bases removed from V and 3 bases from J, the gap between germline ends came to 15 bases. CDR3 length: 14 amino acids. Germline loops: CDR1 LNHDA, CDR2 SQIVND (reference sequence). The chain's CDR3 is CASKFFSLDTEAFF. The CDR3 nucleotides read TGTGCCAGTAAGTTCTTTAGTCTAGACACTGAAGCTTTCTTT.

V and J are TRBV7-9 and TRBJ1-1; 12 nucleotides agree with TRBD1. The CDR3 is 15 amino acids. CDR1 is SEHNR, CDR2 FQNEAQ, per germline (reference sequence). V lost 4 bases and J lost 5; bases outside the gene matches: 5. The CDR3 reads CASSSGTGGGTEAFF. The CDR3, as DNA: TGTGCCAGCAGCTCAGGGACAGGGGGCGGGACTGAAGCTTTCTTT.

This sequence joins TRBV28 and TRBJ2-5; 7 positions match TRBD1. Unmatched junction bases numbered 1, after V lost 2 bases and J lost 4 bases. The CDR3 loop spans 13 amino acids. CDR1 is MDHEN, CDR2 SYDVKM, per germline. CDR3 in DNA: TGTGCCAGCAGTTTAGACAGGGTAGAGACCCAGTACTTC. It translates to CASSLDRVETQYF.

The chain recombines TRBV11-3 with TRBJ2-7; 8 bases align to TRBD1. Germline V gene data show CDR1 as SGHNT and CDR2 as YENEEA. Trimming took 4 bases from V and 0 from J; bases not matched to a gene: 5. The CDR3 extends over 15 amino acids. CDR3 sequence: CASSSRQGSSYEQYF. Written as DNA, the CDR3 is TGTGCCAGCAGCTCGAGACAGGGGAGCTCCTACGAGCAGTACTTC.

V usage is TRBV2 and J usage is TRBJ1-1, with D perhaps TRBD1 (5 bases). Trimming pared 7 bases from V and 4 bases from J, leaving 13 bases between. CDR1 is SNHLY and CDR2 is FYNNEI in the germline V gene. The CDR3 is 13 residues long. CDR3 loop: CASKGNGGTEAFF. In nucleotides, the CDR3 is TGTGCCAGCAAGGGCAACGGGGGCACTGAAGCTTTCTTT. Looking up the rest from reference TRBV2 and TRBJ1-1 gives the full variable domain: EPEVTQTPSHQVTQMGQEVILRCVPISNHLYFYWYRQILGQKVEFLVSFYNNEISEKSEIFDDQFSVERPDGSNFTLKIRSTKLEDSAMYFCASKGNGGTEAFFGQGTRLTVV.

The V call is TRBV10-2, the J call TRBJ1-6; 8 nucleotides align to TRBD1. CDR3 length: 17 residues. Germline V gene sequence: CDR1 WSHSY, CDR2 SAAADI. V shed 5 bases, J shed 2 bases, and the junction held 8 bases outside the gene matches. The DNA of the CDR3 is TGCGCCAGCAGTCTCCCCGGGACAGGCACCTATAATTCACCCCTCCACTTT. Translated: CASSLPGTGTYNSPLHF.

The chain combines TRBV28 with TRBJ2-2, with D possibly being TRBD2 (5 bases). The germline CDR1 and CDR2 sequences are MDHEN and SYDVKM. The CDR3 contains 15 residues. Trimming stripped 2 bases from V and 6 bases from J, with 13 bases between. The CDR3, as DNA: TGTGCCAGCAGTTTAACGGGGAGAGTAGCCGGGGAGCTGTTTTTT. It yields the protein CASSLTGRVAGELFF.

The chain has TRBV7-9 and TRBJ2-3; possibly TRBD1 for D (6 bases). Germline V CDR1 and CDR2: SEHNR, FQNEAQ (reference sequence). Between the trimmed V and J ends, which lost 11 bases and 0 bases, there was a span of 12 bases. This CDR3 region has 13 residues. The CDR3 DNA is TGTGCCGAACCCGGACAGAGCACAGATACGCAGTATTTT. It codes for CAEPGQSTDTQYF.

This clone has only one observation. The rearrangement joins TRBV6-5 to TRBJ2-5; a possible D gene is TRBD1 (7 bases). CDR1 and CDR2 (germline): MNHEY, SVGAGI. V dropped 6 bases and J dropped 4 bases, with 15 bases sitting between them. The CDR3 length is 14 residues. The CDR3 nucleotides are TGTGCCAGCAGATCTAGACAGGGAGGAGAGACCCAGTACTTC. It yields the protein CASRSRQGGETQYF.

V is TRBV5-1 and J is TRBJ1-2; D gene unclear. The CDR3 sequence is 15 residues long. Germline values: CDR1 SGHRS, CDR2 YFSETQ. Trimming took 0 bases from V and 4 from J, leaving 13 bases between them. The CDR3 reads CASSLVPGGLYGYTF. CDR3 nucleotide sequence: TGCGCCAGCAGCTTGGTGCCCGGCGGGCTCTATGGCTACACCTTC.

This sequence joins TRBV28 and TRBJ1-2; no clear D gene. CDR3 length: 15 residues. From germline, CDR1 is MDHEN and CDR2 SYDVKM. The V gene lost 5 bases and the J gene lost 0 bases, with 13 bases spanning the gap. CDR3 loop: CASSRRLRANYGYTF. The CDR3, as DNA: TGTGCCAGCAGTCGACGACTGAGAGCTAACTATGGCTACACCTTC.

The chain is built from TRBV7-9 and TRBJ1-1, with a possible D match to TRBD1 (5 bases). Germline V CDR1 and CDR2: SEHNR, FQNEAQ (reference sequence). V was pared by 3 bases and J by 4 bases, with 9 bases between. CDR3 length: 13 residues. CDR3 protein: CASSLGGPTEAFF. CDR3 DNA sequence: TGTGCCAGCAGCTTGGGGGGTCCCACTGAAGCTTTCTTT.

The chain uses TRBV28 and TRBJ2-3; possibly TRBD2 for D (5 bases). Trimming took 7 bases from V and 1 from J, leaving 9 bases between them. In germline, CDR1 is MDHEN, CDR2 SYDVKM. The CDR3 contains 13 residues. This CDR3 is CASTKGGTDTQYF. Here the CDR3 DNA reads TGTGCCAGCACAAAGGGAGGCACAGATACGCAGTATTTT.